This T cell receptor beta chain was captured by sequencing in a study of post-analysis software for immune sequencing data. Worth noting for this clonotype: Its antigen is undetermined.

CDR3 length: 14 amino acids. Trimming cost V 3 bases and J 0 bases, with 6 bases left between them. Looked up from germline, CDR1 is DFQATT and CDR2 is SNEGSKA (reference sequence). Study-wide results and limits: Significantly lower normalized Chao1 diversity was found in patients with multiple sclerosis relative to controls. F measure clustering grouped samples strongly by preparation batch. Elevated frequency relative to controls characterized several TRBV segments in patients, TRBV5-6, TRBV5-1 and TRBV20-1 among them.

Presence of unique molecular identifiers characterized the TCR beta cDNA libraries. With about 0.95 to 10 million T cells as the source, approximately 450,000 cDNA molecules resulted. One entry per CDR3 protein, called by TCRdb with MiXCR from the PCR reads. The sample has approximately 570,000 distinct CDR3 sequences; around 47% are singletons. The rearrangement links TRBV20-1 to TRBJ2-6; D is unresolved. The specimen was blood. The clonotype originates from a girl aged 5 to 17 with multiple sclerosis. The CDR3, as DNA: TGCAGTGCTAGCCCCATCTCTGGGGCCAACGTCCTGACTTTC. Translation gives CSASPISGANVLTF.